These 13 T cell receptor beta chains originate from one sample sequenced in a study of blood T cell repertoires in COVID-19. Data came from immunoSEQ multiplex PCR; TCRdb stores just in-frame clones and leaves some out. Among roughly 200,000 clones, 70% to 90% were seen once, and the ten largest hold around 12%. The sample was peripheral blood. The receptors were sampled from a woman between 18 and 29 years old who had recovered from COVID-19.

This sequence joins TRBV6-5 and TRBJ2-2, with D perhaps TRBD2 (5 bases). CDR3 length equals 16 residues. Germline CDR1 and CDR2: MNHEY and SVGAGI. The ends were cut back, 0 bases at V and 4 bases at J, with 12 bases in the middle. The DNA for the CDR3 is TGTGCCAGCAGTTACTCGAGGGCAAGAGGCACCGGGGAGCTGTTTTTT. It encodes CASSYSRARGTGELFF.

The rearrangement uses TRBV7-2 and TRBJ2-7; 14 bases line up with TRBD2. V was clipped by 6 bases and J by 6 bases; unmatched bases: 4. The CDR3 totals 14 residues. Per germline, CDR1 SGHTA and CDR2 FQGNSA. CDR3 sequence: CASRGLAGVGEQYF. The CDR3 DNA follows: TGTGCCAGCAGGGGACTAGCGGGAGTCGGCGAGCAGTACTTC.

CDR3 nucleotides: TGCGCCAGCAGCCAAGAAAGCGGGAGGGCCCGAGATGAGCAGTTCTTC. Its translation is CASSQESGRARDEQFF. V and J are TRBV4-1 and TRBJ2-1; 10 bases are a match to TRBD2. CDR1 MGHRA and CDR2 YSYEKL come from the germline V gene. The length of the CDR3 is 16 residues. V lost 0 bases and J lost 8; bases outside the gene matches: 7.

The V gene is TRBV27, the J gene TRBJ1-1, with D unresolved. The V gene lost 4 bases and the J gene lost 5 bases, with 8 bases spanning the gap. CDR1 is MNHEY and CDR2 is SMNVEV in the germline V gene (reference sequence). CDR3 length: 12 amino acids. In nucleotides, the CDR3 is TGTGCCAGCAGTTCCGGTTGGACTGAAGCTTTCTTT. Protein: CASSSGWTEAFF.

This clone came up a few times. The chain combines TRBV25-1 with TRBJ1-3; 8 positions agree with TRBD1. The CDR3 has 15 residues. V was clipped by 5 bases and J by 2 bases; unmatched bases: 5. CDR1 MGHDK and CDR2 SYGVNS come from the germline V gene. The DNA of the CDR3 is TGTGCCAGCAGTCCCGGCAGGGGGCCTGGAAACACCATATATTTT. Protein product: CASSPGRGPGNTIYF.

This chain connects TRBV12-3 or TRBV12-4 to TRBJ1-1, with D tentatively TRBD1 (6 bases). The CDR3 length is 13 residues. Trimming left V 6 bases short and J 6 bases short, with 14 bases between. The CDR3 protein is CASSTPTGPEAFF. The CDR3 nucleotides read TGTGCCAGCAGCACCCCGACAGGACCTGAAGCTTTCTTT.

The chain has TRBV14 and TRBJ2-7, with D tentatively TRBD1 (5 bases). The CDR3 length is 15 residues. Germline V CDR1 and CDR2: SGHDN, FVKESK. With 0 bases removed from V and 3 bases from J, the gap between germline ends came to 12 bases. The CDR3 here is CASSQEGRADYEQYF. In DNA, the CDR3 is TGTGCCAGCAGCCAAGAGGGCAGGGCCGACTACGAGCAGTACTTC. Complete variable domain (other parts from reference TRBV14 and TRBJ2-7): EAGVTQFPSHSVIEKGQTVTLRCDPISGHDNLYWYRRVMGKEIKFLLHFVKESKQDESGMPNNRFLAERTGGTYSTLKVQPAELEDSGVYFCASSQEGRADYEQYFGPGTRLTVT.

The chain links TRBV29-1 to TRBJ1-2, with 10 bases that match TRBD1. Germline trimming cut 6 bases from V and 4 bases from J; bases unmatched to any gene: 8. CDR1 is SQVTM, CDR2 ANQGSEA, per germline. The CDR3 runs to 14 residues. The CDR3 region is CSVPTGGLSYGYTF. CDR3 bases: TGCAGCGTCCCGACAGGGGGCCTCTCCTATGGCTACACCTTC.

The rearrangement joins TRBV29-1 to TRBJ1-5, with 12 bases aligning to TRBD1. CDR1 is SQVTM and CDR2 is ANQGSEA in the germline V gene. The V and J ends lost 6 bases and 7 bases, in that order; junction bases with no gene match: 1. CDR3 length equals 12 residues. The CDR3, as DNA: TGCAGCGTAGGGACAGGGGGCCAGCCCCAGCATTTT. It yields the protein CSVGTGGQPQHF.

The chain is built from TRBV2 and TRBJ2-7; TRBD2 matches 9 bases. Germline lookup yields CDR1 SNHLY and CDR2 FYNNEI. This CDR3 region has 14 residues. The J segment lost 7 bases and the V segment lost 1 base, leaving 5 bases of the junction unmatched. CDR3 DNA: TGTGCCAGCAGTGAAGGGGCGGGAGGGGATGAGCAGTACTTC. Translating gives CASSEGAGGDEQYF.

The V and J genes are TRBV6-2 or TRBV6-3 and TRBJ2-7; tentatively, D is TRBD1 (6 bases). CDR1 is MNHEY and CDR2 is SVGEGT in the germline V gene. V was trimmed by 2 bases and J by 3 bases, leaving 14 bases between them. The CDR3 covers 15 residues. Written as DNA, the CDR3 is TGTGCCAGCAGTTACGGCAGGGGCGGTAACTACGAGCAGTACTTC. Its translation is CASSYGRGGNYEQYF.

The V and J genes are TRBV2 and TRBJ2-7; D perhaps matches TRBD2 (6 bases). CDR1 is SNHLY and CDR2 is FYNNEI in the germline V gene. The V end was cut by 6 bases, the J end by 3 bases, with 12 bases between. The CDR3 is 13 amino acids. For the CDR3, the DNA is TGTGCCAGCAGCGCGGGACGAAGCTACGAGCAGTACTTC. Translating gives CASSAGRSYEQYF.

V is TRBV30 and J is TRBJ1-1; the D gene is possibly TRBD1 (5 bases). V lost 3 bases and J 5 bases, leaving 16 bases between the germline ends. The CDR3 is 14 amino acids. CDR1 is GTSNPN, CDR2 SVGIG, per germline (reference sequence). In nucleotides, the CDR3 is TGTGCCTGGAGCCGGGGGGGAAGTGAAACTGAAGCTTTCTTT. Amino acids: CAWSRGGSETEAFF.